The entry below describes one T cell receptor beta chain. The antigen is not known. Sequence at one end of the junction differs from germline and may be a read error. Molecular barcoded adaptors covering alpha/delta and beta/gamma chains were used on approximately 400 ng RNA. Each CDR3 protein gets one entry after TCRdb re-called the reads with MiXCR. The sample comprises over 35,000 distinct CDR3 sequences, under 15% of which are singletons, and about 30% rests with the top ten. This entry comes from a study of read filtering for tumor transcriptome and immune sequencing. At the level of the study: Per sample, TCR-region reads ranged about 4 to 10.27 million by IR-seq, roughly 80 to 1273 by RNA-seq. General study points: Without single-read clonotypes, shared clonotype proportions correlated more between IR-seq and RNA-seq. The sorted CD138-negative fraction was a mixed bone marrow immune population, not purified T cells.

Germline CDR1 reads DFQATT; CDR2 reads SNEGSKA (reference sequence). The length of the CDR3 is 13 residues. Sequencing was performed on a population of CD138-negative cells sorted from bone marrow. The sequence came from a donor older than 35 with multiple myeloma. This chain uses TRBV20-1 with TRBJ2-1; D unresolved. Written as DNA, the CDR3 is TGCAGTGCTCGCGAAGTCTCCTACAATGACCAGTTCTTC. This encodes CSAREVSYNDQFF.